This TCR beta chain was observed in a study of response to subunit inactivated influenza vaccine. Study-level results: Authors suggested few new T cells are recruited by each seasonal influenza vaccination.

This clonotype was counted a few times. Antigen: not known. Trimming took 3 bases from V and 0 from J, leaving 9 bases between them. The CDR3 contains 13 residues. Looked up from germline, CDR1 is SQVTM and CDR2 is ANQGSEA. TCRdb processed the RT-PCR reads anew with MiXCR; each CDR3 protein has one entry. This repertoire shows approximately 530,000 distinct CDR3 sequences, less than 8% found once; its top ten account for over 10%. The clonotype was recovered from a man aged 45 to 70 who received an inactivated influenza vaccine. The specimen was PBMCs from blood, collected approximately 25 months after vaccination. The chain couples TRBV29-1 to TRBJ2-7; D remains unclear. The CDR3 DNA reads as TGCAGCGTTGACCGGTTGAGCTCCTACGAGCAGTACTTC. This translates into CSVDRLSSYEQYF.